This T cell receptor beta chain was sequenced during a study of CD8 T cells in ankylosing spondylitis. Regarding the study as a whole: Disease-associated clonotypes exhibited CD8+ identity and were relatively infrequent in peripheral blood. For ankylosing spondylitis blood, a TCR beta motif of seven to nine highly homologous variants appeared characteristic. Some motif variants had been reported before (in reactive arthritis synovial fluid and blood).

This clonotype occurred many times. The antigen remains unidentified. Using its own MiXCR run on the 5' RACE reads, TCRdb lists one record per CDR3 protein. The table shows about 36,000 distinct CDR3 sequences, with approximately 6% occurring only once. The CDR3 has 16 amino acids. V was clipped by 6 bases and J by 5 bases, with 22 bases between them. Germline V lookup: CDR1 PRHDT, CDR2 FYEKMQ (reference sequence). The clonotype comes from a male donor with ankylosing spondylitis or in good health (not recorded which). Material: blood, either unsorted or a sorted T cell fraction (not recorded which). The V and J genes are TRBV13 and TRBJ1-1; the D is unclear. CDR3 residues: CASSFPHEKVGTEAFF. The CDR3 DNA sequence: TGTGCCAGCAGTTTTCCCCACGAGAAGGTAGGAACTGAAGCTTTCTTT.